Listed below are T cell receptor beta chains from one sample, sequenced in a study of blood T cell repertoires in COVID-19. Sequencing used immunoSEQ multiplex PCR; TCRdb keeps in-frame clones, though not all of them. The sample has approximately 260,000 clones; 75% to 90% are singletons. Sequenced: peripheral blood. All receptors come from a man between 60 and 70 years old who had recovered from COVID-19. CDR3s include the opening cysteine and the closing phenylalanine or tryptophan. Fields, in order: V gene, D gene, J gene, clone size, CDR3 protein, CDR3 DNA. The D gene is left open where the match is weak. Rows give clone size only sometimes, using once, few, many, or a class for an expanded clone.

V: TRBV30
D: TRBD2
J: TRBJ2-7
size: few
CDR3: CAWHSGRALAREQYF
DNA: TGTGCCTGGCATAGCGGGAGGGCCCTCGCCCGCGAGCAGTACTTC

V: TRBV11-2
D: -
J: TRBJ2-3
size: -
CDR3: CASSLELVSDTQYF
DNA: TGTGCCAGCAGCCTCGAGCTCGTTTCAGATACGCAGTATTTT

V: TRBV15
D: TRBD2
J: TRBJ2-1
size: -
CDR3: CATSRSRASGGAFRYNEQFF
DNA: TGTGCCACCAGCAGATCCCGGGCTAGCGGGGGGGCCTTTAGGTACAATGAGCAGTTCTTC

V: TRBV5-1
D: -
J: TRBJ1-6
size: -
CDR3: CASSPSSYNSPLHF
DNA: TGCGCCAGCAGCCCCAGCTCCTATAATTCACCCCTCCACTTT

V: TRBV30
D: TRBD2
J: TRBJ2-1
size: -
CDR3: CAWSRGGHEQFF
DNA: TGTGCCTGGAGTCGGGGGGGGCATGAGCAGTTCTTC

V: TRBV5-1
D: TRBD1
J: TRBJ2-1
size: -
CDR3: CASSRLPGQGGNEQFF
DNA: TGCGCCAGCAGCCGTCTCCCGGGACAGGGCGGCAATGAGCAGTTCTTC

V: TRBV6-5
D: TRBD2
J: TRBJ2-3
size: -
CDR3: CASSTLAVSTDTQYF
DNA: TGTGCCAGCAGTACCCTAGCGGTTAGCACAGATACGCAGTATTTT

V: TRBV5-1
D: -
J: TRBJ1-3
size: -
CDR3: CASSSGRADLSGNTIYF
DNA: TGCGCCAGCAGTTCTGGGAGGGCAGATCTCTCTGGAAACACCATATATTTT

V: TRBV7-8
D: -
J: TRBJ1-1
size: -
CDR3: CASSLSQASEAFF
DNA: TGTGCCAGCAGCTTATCCCAGGCCTCTGAAGCTTTCTTT

V: TRBV9
D: TRBD1
J: TRBJ2-7
size: once
CDR3: CASSPRQGAGPEQYF
DNA: TGTGCCAGCAGCCCTCGACAGGGGGCTGGTCCCGAGCAGTACTTC

V: TRBV18
D: TRBD1
J: TRBJ1-1
size: -
CDR3: CASSKTGRNTEAFF
DNA: TGTGCCAGCTCGAAGACAGGGAGGAACACTGAAGCTTTCTTT

V: TRBV18
D: -
J: TRBJ2-2
size: -
CDR3: CASSPKRPQRDKFFANTGELFF
DNA: TGTGCCAGCTCACCAAAACGTCCCCAGCGGGACAAGTTCTTCGCGAACACCGGGGAGCTGTTTTTT

V: TRBV10-3
D: -
J: TRBJ1-2
size: -
CDR3: CAIRMTGDGYTF
DNA: TGTGCCATCAGGATGACGGGAGATGGCTACACCTTC

V: TRBV6-5
D: TRBD1
J: TRBJ1-6
size: -
CDR3: CASSWGQGKPLHF
DNA: TGTGCCAGCAGTTGGGGACAGGGAAAACCCCTCCACTTT

V: TRBV19
D: -
J: TRBJ1-3
size: -
CDR3: CASSIGREGGNTIYF
DNA: TGTGCCAGTAGTATCGGGCGTGAGGGTGGAAACACCATATATTTT

V: TRBV13
D: TRBD2
J: TRBJ2-7
size: -
CDR3: CASSPSRGGQEQYF
DNA: TGTGCCAGCAGCCCGAGCCGGGGGGGTCAGGAGCAGTACTTC

V: TRBV5-4
D: TRBD1
J: TRBJ1-1
size: few
CDR3: CASSFPGQGTEAFF
DNA: TGTGCCAGCAGCTTCCCGGGACAGGGGACTGAAGCTTTCTTT

V: TRBV19
D: TRBD1
J: TRBJ2-6
size: -
CDR3: CASSMGRQGVYVLTF
DNA: TGTGCCAGTAGTATGGGGCGACAGGGGGTTTACGTCCTGACTTTC

V: TRBV10-2
D: -
J: TRBJ2-2
size: -
CDR3: CASRRETGELFF
DNA: TGCGCCAGCAGGAGGGAGACCGGGGAGCTGTTTTTT

V: TRBV5-1
D: TRBD1
J: TRBJ1-1
size: -
CDR3: CASSRASGTGSLFSEAFF
DNA: TGCGCCAGCAGCCGAGCATCCGGGACAGGTTCTTTGTTCTCCGAAGCTTTCTTT

V: TRBV18
D: TRBD2
J: TRBJ2-3
size: -
CDR3: CASSPRGLAADTDTQYF
DNA: TGTGCCAGCTCACCGAGAGGACTAGCTGCGGACACAGATACGCAGTATTTT

V: TRBV3-1/TRBV3-2
D: TRBD2
J: TRBJ2-1
size: -
CDR3: CASSQVGSGTGNEQFF
DNA: TGTGCCAGCAGCCAAGTCGGTAGCGGGACCGGCAATGAGCAGTTCTTC